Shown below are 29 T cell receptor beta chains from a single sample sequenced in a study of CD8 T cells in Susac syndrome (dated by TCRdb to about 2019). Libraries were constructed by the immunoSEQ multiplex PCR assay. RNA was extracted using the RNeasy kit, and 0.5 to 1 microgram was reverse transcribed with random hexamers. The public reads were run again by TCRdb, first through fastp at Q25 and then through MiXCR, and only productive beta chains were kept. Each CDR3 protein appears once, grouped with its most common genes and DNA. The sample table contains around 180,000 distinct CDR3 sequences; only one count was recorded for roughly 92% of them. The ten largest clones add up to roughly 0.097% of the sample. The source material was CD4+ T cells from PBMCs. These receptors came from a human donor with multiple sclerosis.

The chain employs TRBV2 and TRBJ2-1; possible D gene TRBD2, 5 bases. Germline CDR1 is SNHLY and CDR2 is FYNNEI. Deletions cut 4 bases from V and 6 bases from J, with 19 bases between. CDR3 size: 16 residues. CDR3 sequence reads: CASSVDIPGWTNEQFF. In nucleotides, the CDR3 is TGTGCCAGCAGTGTCGACATTCCGGGGTGGACCAATGAGCAGTTCTTC. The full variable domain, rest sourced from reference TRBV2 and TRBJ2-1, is EPEVTQTPSHQVTQMGQEVILRCVPISNHLYFYWYRQILGQKVEFLVSFYNNEISEKSEIFDDQFSVERPDGSNFTLKIRSTKLEDSAMYFCASSVDIPGWTNEQFFGPGTRLTVL.

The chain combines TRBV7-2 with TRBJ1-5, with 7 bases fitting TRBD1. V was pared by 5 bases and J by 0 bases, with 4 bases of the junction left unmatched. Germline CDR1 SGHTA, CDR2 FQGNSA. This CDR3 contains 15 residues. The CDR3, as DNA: TGTGCCAGCAGCCAAGGGACAGCTAGCAATCAGCCCCAGCATTTT. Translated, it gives CASSQGTASNQPQHF.

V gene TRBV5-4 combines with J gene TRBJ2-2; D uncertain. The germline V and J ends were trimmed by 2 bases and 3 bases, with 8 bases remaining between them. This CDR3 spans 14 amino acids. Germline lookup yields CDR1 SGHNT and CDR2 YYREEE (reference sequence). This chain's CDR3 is CASSFGQYTGELFF. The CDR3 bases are TGTGCCAGCAGCTTTGGGCAGTACACCGGGGAGCTGTTTTTT.

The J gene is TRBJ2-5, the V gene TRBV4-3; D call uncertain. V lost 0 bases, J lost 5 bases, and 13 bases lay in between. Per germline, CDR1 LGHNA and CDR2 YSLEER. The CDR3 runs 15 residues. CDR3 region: CASSQDSHPQETQYF. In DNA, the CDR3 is TGCGCCAGCAGCCAAGATTCTCACCCACAGGAGACCCAGTACTTC.

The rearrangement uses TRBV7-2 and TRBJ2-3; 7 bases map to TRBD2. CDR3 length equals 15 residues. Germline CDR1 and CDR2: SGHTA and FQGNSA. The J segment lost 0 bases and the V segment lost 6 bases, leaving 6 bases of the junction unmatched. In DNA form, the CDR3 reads TGTGCCAGCAGGGGAGGCGGGAGAAGCACAGATACGCAGTATTTT. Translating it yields CASRGGGRSTDTQYF. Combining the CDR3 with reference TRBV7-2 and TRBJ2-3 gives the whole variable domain GAGVSQSPSNKVTEKGKDVELRCDPISGHTALYWYRQSLGQGLEFLIYFQGNSAPDKSGLPSDRFSAERTGGSVSTLTIQRTQQEDSAVYLCASRGGGRSTDTQYFGPGTRLTVL.

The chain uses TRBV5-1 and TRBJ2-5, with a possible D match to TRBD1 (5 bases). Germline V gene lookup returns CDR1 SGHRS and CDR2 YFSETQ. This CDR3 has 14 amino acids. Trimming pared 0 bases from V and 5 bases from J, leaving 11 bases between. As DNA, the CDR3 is TGCGCCAGCAGCTTGGAGGGGTTGGTGGAGACCCAGTACTTC. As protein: CASSLEGLVETQYF.

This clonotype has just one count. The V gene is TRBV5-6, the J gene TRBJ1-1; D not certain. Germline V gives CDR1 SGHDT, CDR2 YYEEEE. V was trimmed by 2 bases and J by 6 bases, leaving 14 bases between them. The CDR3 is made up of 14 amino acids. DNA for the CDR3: TGTGCCAGCAGCTTCGGACTGCGAACGGCTGAAGCTTTCTTT. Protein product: CASSFGLRTAEAFF.

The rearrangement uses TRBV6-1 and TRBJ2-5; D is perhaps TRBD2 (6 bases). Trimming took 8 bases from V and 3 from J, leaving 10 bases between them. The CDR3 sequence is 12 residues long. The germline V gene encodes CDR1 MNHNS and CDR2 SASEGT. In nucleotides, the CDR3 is TGTGCCAGCTCTGGGGGGAAAGAGACCCAGTACTTC. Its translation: CASSGGKETQYF.

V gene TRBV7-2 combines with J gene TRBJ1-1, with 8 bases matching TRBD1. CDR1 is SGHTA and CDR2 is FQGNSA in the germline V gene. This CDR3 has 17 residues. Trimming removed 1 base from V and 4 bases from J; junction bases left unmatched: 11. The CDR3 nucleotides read TGTGCCAGCAGCTTAGTTTTGACAGGGGTACTCTCCACTGAAGCTTTCTTT. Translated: CASSLVLTGVLSTEAFF.

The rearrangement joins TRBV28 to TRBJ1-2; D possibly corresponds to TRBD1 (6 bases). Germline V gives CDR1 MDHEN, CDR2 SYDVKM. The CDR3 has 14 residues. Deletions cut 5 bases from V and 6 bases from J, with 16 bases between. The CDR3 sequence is CASSRLQGIDGYTF. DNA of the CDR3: TGTGCCAGCAGTCGATTGCAGGGGATTGATGGCTACACCTTC.

The DNA of the CDR3 is TGTGCCAGCTCACGGGGGGACAGGGAGGTTGAAGCTTTCTTT. This sequence encodes CASSRGDREVEAFF. J is TRBJ1-1 and V is TRBV18; 9 bases map to TRBD1. Germline CDR1 KGHSH, CDR2 LQKENI. This CDR3 comprises 14 residues. Unmatched junction bases numbered 7, after V lost 4 bases and J lost 7 bases.

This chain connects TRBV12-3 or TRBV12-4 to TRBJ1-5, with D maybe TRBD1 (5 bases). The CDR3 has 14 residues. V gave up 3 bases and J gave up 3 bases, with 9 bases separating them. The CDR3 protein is CASSFQGDNQPQHF. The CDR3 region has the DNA TGTGCCAGCAGTTTCCAGGGAGACAATCAGCCCCAGCATTTT.

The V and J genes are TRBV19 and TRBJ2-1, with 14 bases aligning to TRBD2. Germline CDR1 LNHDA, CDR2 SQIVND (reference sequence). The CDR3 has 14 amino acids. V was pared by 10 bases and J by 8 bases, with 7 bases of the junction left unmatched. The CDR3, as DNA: TGTGCCACCACGGGACTAGCGGGAGTGGATGAGCAGTTCTTC. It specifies CATTGLAGVDEQFF.

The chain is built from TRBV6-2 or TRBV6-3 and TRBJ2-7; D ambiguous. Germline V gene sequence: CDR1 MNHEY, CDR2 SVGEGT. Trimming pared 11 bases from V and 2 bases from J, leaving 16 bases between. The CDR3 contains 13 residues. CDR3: CAAASQVTYEQYF. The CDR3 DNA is TGTGCCGCAGCGAGTCAGGTTACCTACGAGCAGTACTTC.

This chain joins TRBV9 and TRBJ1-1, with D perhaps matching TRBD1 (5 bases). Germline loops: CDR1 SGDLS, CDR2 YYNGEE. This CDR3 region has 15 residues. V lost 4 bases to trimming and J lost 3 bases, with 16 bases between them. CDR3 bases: TGTGCCAGCAGCCCCACGGGGCAGATGTACACTGAAGCTTTCTTT. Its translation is CASSPTGQMYTEAFF.

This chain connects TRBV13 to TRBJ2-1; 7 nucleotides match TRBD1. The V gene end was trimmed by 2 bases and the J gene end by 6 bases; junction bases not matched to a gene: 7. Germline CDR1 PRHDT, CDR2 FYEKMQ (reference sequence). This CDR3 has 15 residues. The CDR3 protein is CASSLTGAPSNEQFF. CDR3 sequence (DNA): TGTGCCAGCAGCTTAACAGGGGCGCCTTCCAATGAGCAGTTCTTC.

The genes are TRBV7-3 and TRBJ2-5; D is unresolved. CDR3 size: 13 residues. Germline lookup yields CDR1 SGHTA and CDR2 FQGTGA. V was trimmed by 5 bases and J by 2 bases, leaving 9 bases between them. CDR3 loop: CASSGGPQETQYF. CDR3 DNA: TGTGCCAGCAGCGGCGGACCACAAGAGACCCAGTACTTC.

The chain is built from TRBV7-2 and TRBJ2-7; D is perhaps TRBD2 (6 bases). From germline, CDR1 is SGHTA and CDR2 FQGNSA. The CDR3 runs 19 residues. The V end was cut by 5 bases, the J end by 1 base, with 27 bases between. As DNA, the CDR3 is TGTGCCAGCAGCCGTCTCGAAGGGGCGGCGGGGAAACCTTCCTACGAGCAGTACTTC. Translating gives CASSRLEGAAGKPSYEQYF. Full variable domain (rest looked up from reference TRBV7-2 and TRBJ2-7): GAGVSQSPSNKVTEKGKDVELRCDPISGHTALYWYRQSLGQGLEFLIYFQGNSAPDKSGLPSDRFSAERTGGSVSTLTIQRTQQEDSAVYLCASSRLEGAAGKPSYEQYFGPGTRLTVT.

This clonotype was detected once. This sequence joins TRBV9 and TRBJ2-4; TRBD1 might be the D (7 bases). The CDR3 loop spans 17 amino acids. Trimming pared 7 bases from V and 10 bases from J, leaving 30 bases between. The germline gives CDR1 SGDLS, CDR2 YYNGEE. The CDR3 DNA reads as TGTGCCAGCTCTCCGTCCGGGGGACAGTTACGGTTAGATATTCAGTACTTC. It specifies CASSPSGGQLRLDIQYF.

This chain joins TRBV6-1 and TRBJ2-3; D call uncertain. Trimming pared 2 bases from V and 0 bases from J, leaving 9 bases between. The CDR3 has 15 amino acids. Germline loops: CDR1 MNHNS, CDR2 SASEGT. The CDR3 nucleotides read TGTGCCAGCAGTGAAAACCCCCTGAGCACAGATACGCAGTATTTT. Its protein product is CASSENPLSTDTQYF.

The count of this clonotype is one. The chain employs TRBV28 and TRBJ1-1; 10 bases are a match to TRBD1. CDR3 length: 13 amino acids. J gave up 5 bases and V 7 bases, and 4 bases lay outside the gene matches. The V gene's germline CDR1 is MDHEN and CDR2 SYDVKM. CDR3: CASTRQGATEAFF. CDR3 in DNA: TGTGCCAGCACCAGACAGGGGGCGACTGAAGCTTTCTTT.

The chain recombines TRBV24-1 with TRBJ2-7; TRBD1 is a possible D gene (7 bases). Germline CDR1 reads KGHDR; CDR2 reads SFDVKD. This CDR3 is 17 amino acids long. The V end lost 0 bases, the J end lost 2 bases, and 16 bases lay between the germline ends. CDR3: CATSDLTGEATAYEQYF. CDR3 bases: TGTGCCACCAGTGATTTGACAGGGGAGGCGACCGCCTACGAGCAGTACTTC.

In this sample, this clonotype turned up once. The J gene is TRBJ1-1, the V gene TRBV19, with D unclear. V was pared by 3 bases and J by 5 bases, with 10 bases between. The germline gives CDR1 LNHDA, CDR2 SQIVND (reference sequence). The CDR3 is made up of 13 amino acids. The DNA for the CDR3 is TGTGCCAGTAGTATTTGGCCTGGGACTGAAGCTTTCTTT. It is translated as CASSIWPGTEAFF.

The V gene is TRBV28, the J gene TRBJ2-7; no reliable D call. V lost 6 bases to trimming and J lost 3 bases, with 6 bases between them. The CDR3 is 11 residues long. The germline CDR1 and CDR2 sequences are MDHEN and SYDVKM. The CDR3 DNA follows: TGTGCCAGCAGCGGGCTCTACGAGCAGTACTTC. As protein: CASSGLYEQYF.

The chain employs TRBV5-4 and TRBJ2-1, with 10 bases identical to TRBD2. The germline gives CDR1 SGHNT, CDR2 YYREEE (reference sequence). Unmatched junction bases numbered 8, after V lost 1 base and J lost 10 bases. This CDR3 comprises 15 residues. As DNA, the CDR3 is TGTGCCAGCAGCTTGATGCTAGCGGGAGTTGGCGAGCAGTTCTTC. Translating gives CASSLMLAGVGEQFF.

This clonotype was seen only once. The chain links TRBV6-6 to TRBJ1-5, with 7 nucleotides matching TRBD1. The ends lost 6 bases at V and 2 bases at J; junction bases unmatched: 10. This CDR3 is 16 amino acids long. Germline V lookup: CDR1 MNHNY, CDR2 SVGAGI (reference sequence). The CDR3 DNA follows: TGTGCCAGCAGGAAAGACAGGGAAAGGGGCAATCAGCCCCAGCATTTT. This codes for CASRKDRERGNQPQHF.

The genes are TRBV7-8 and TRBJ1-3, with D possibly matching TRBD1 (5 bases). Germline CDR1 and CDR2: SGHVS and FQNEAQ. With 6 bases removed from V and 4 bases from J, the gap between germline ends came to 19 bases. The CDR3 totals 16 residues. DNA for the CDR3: TGTGCCAGCAGTGCCCCTAGGGGAAGGATCGGAAACACCATATATTTT. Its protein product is CASSAPRGRIGNTIYF.

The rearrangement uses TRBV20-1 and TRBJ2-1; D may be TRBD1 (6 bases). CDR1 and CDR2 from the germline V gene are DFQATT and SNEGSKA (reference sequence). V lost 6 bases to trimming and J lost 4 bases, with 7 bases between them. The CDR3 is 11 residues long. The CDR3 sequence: CSADRYNEQFF. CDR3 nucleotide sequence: TGCAGTGCCGACAGGTACAATGAGCAGTTCTTC.

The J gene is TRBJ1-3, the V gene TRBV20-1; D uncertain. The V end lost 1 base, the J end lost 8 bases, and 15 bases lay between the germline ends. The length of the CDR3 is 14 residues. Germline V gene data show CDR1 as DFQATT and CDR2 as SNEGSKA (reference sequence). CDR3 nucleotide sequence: TGCAGTGCTAGAGCAGCGGCAGGCGTTGACACCATATATTTT. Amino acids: CSARAAAGVDTIYF.